The 32 T cell receptor beta chains given below trace back to one sample, sequenced in a study of T cells in women clearing cervical HPV infection. Profiled with immunoSEQ multiplex PCR; TCRdb holds only in-frame clones, not every one. The table for this sample gives about 14,000 clones. The material sequenced was blood buffy coat. Receptor source: a woman between 18 and 75 years old with a cervical HPV16 infection that either progressed to CIN3+ or cleared (not recorded which).

Notes on this clone: The sequence runs out 3 residues before the end of the CDR3; the remainder is reconstructed from the germline J gene. The chain combines TRBV7-2 with TRBJ1-1, with a possible D match to TRBD1 (5 bases). Germline values: CDR1 SGHTA, CDR2 FQGNSA. V was shortened by 3 bases and J by 4 bases, with 12 bases between the two germline ends. The length of the CDR3 is 14 residues. Partial CDR3 DNA: TGTGCCAGCAGCTTTCAGGGTTCGAGCACTGAA. The encoded protein is CASSFQGSSTE. The whole CDR3 sequence is CASSFQGSSTEAFF.

Details on this clone: The sequenced fragment ends 3 residues before the CDR3 boundary, so the rest is inferred from the germline J gene. The chain joins TRBV19 to TRBJ1-2; 9 bases map to TRBD1. J lost 6 bases, V lost 7 bases, and 9 bases had no gene match. Germline V gene lookup returns CDR1 LNHDA and CDR2 SQIVND (reference sequence). The length of the CDR3 is 14 residues. The sequenced CDR3 bases are TGTGCCAGTAACCAACAGGGGGCTCCTAATGGC. It codes for CASNQQGAPNG. The CDR3 in its entirety is CASNQQGAPNGYTF.

Remarks on this clone: The DNA ends 3 residues before the CDR3 does, and the rest of the CDR3 is filled in from the germline J gene. This rearrangement joins TRBV7-9 to TRBJ1-5; 7 bases fit TRBD1. This CDR3 comprises 15 residues. Germline-derived CDR1 and CDR2 are SEHNR and FQNEAQ (reference sequence). V was clipped by 6 bases and J by 7 bases; unmatched bases: 12. The CDR3 is CASSSSGTEIQPQHF. CDR3 DNA (partial): TGTGCCAGCAGTTCCTCCGGGACAGAGATACAGCCC.

On this clone itself: The observed sequence ends 3 residues before the CDR3 terminus, with the missing tail filled in from the germline J gene. The genes are TRBV19 and TRBJ1-5, with D possibly TRBD1 on 5 matching bases. The CDR3 consists of 14 residues. Germline values: CDR1 LNHDA, CDR2 SQIVND (reference sequence). Between the trimmed V and J ends, which lost 2 bases and 4 bases, there was a span of 9 bases. CDR3 loop: CASSIRQLNQPQHF. The DNA read from the CDR3 is TGTGCCAGTAGTATAAGACAGCTTAATCAGCCC.

About this clone: The CDR3 is cut off 3 residues early in the read; its end comes from the germline J gene. This chain uses TRBV2 with TRBJ2-2, with 9 bases that match TRBD1. The CDR3 is 14 residues long. Germline V gives CDR1 SNHLY, CDR2 FYNNEI. V was pared by 9 bases and J by 1 base, with 3 bases of the junction left unmatched. The sequenced CDR3 bases are TGTGCCAGAAGGGGACAGGGGAACACCGGGGAG. Residues: CARRGQGNTGE. The whole CDR3 protein is CARRGQGNTGELFF.

Comment on this clone: The CDR3 end falls 3 residues outside the read, so it is completed with the germline J gene. This chain uses TRBV6-2 or TRBV6-3 with TRBJ2-3; the match to TRBD2 covers 11 bases. The CDR3 has 15 amino acids. Germline-derived CDR1 and CDR2 are MNHEY and SVGEGT. CDR3 region: CASSSPSGGKETQYF. CDR3 DNA (partial): TGTGCCAGCAGTTCTCCTAGCGGGGGGAAAGAGACG.

Remarks on this clone: The CDR3 end lies 3 residues beyond the end of the read and is filled in from the germline J gene. This chain uses TRBV7-7 with TRBJ2-7; TRBD1 agrees at 10 bases. The CDR3 is 15 residues long. CDR1 and CDR2 from the germline V gene are SSHAT and FNYEAQ (reference sequence). J lost 5 bases, V lost 1 base, and 5 bases had no gene match. The CDR3 DNA, read in part, is TGTGCCAGCAGCTTAGATGGGACAGGGGCTAACGAG. It translates to CASSLDGTGANE. The full CDR3 sequence reads CASSLDGTGANEQYF.

Notes on this clone: The sequence runs out 3 residues before the end of the CDR3; the remainder is reconstructed from the germline J gene. The J gene is TRBJ2-7, the V gene TRBV2, with D possibly matching TRBD1 (6 bases). CDR1 and CDR2 from the germline V gene are SNHLY and FYNNEI. V lost 4 bases and J 2 bases, leaving 9 bases between the germline ends. This CDR3 has 13 amino acids. CDR3 in amino acids: CASSGTETYEQYF. The DNA read from the CDR3 is TGTGCCAGCAGTGGGACAGAAACCTACGAG.

Partial CDR3 DNA: TGTGCCAGCAGTTTCGGGGTGCAGCCC. Translated, it gives CASSFGVQP. The entire CDR3 is CASSFGVQPQHF. The chain links TRBV7-9 to TRBJ1-5, with no clear D. With the read ending 3 residues before the CDR3 end, the germline J gene is used to fill in that end. V was trimmed by 6 bases and J by 7 bases, leaving 10 bases between them. Germline V lookup: CDR1 SEHNR, CDR2 FQNEAQ (reference sequence). CDR3 length: 12 residues.

Details on this clone: The DNA ends 3 residues before the CDR3 does, and the rest of the CDR3 is filled in from the germline J gene. The chain links TRBV29-1 to TRBJ1-2; 9 bases fit TRBD1. The CDR3 covers 15 residues. V gave up 4 bases and J gave up 1 base; unmatched junction bases: 7. The germline CDR1 and CDR2 sequences are SQVTM and ANQGSEA. The CDR3 reads CSVAQQGQGNYGYTF. The covered CDR3 bases are TGCAGCGTTGCCCAACAGGGACAGGGTAACTATGGC.

With respect to this clone: The CDR3 end is not reached by the read, which stops 3 residues before it; the germline J gene fills it in. The V gene is TRBV28, the J gene TRBJ2-7; tentative D call: TRBD1 (6 bases). The CDR3 runs to 18 residues. Germline CDR1 reads MDHEN; CDR2 reads SYDVKM. The ends were cut back, 1 base at V and 0 bases at J, with 19 bases in the middle. The CDR3 is CASSLSPGLGASSYEQYF. CDR3 bases read: TGTGCCAGCAGTTTATCCCCGGGGTTGGGGGCAAGCTCCTACGAG.

CDR3 DNA (partial): TGTGCCAGCAGTCTTAGCGGGGGTTACTACAATGAG. Translation gives CASSLSGGYYNE. The complete CDR3 reads CASSLSGGYYNEQFF. The J gene is TRBJ2-1, the V gene TRBV11-3, with TRBD2 identical over 9 bases. The read gets to within 3 residues of the CDR3 end, and the germline J gene fills in the rest. CDR1 is SGHNT, CDR2 YENEEA, per germline. Trimming cost V 6 bases and J 3 bases; bases outside gene matches: 6. The CDR3 spans 15 residues.

About this clone itself: An end of the junction does not agree with germline; a read error may underlie this. The missing CDR3 end, 3 residues past where the read stops, is filled in from the germline J gene. Distinct nucleotide sequences in the sample also encode this CDR3. The gene calls are TRBV19 and TRBJ1-3; D possibly corresponds to TRBD1 (6 bases). Germline lookup yields CDR1 LNHDA and CDR2 SQIVND (reference sequence). The CDR3 extends over 18 amino acids. The sequenced CDR3 bases are TGTGCCAGTAGCCACCGAGGGGGACACGAAACCTCTGGAAACACT. Translating it yields CASSHRGGHETSGNT. Given in full, the CDR3 is CASSHRGGHETSGNTIYF.

Comments on this clone: Relative to the germline gene, one junction end is altered; a read error may explain this. The read gets to within 3 residues of the CDR3 end, and the germline J gene fills in the rest. V usage is TRBV6-1 and J usage is TRBJ2-5; D gene ambiguous. The CDR3 is made up of 14 amino acids. Germline CDR1 MNHNS, CDR2 SASEGT. CDR3 DNA (partial): TGTGCCAGCAGGGAAGGATGGGCCGCGGAGACC. This gives the protein CASREGWAAET. The entire CDR3 sequence reads CASREGWAAETQYF.

A note on this clone: The read gets to within 3 residues of the CDR3 end, and the germline J gene fills in the rest. V and J are TRBV18 and TRBJ2-2, with a tentative D call TRBD1 (6 bases). Germline lookup yields CDR1 KGHSH and CDR2 LQKENI. The CDR3 spans 14 residues. CDR3 loop: CASSPGDKTKKLFF. The part of the CDR3 DNA that was read is TGTGCCAGCTCACCAGGGGACAAAACTAAAAAG.

Concerning this clone: The read halts 3 residues ahead of the CDR3 end, with the missing end drawn from the germline J gene. V and J are TRBV11-3 and TRBJ2-7; perhaps TRBD2 as D (5 bases). The CDR3 has 13 amino acids. V shed 1 base and J shed 6 bases, with 10 bases lying between them. CDR1 is SGHNT, CDR2 YENEEA, per germline. The DNA read from the CDR3 is TGTGCCAGCAGCTTAGTCCCAACTAGCGAG. As protein: CASSLVPTSE. The full-length CDR3 reads as CASSLVPTSEQYF.

To note about this clone: The missing CDR3 end, 3 residues past where the read stops, is filled in from the germline J gene. This rearrangement joins TRBV7-2 to TRBJ2-2; the D is unclear. Per the germline V gene, CDR1 is SGHTA and CDR2 is FQGNSA. This CDR3 is built from 10 residues. This chain's CDR3 is CASTTPGLFF. CDR3 DNA, as far as it was read: TGTGCCAGCACCACTCCCGGG. Drawing the rest from reference TRBV7-2 and TRBJ2-2, the complete variable domain is GAGVSQSPSNKVTEKGKDVELRCDPISGHTALYWYRQSLGQGLEFLIYFQGNSAPDKSGLPSDRFSAERTGGSVSTLTIQRTQQEDSAVYLCASTTPGLFFGEGSRLTVL.

In the case of this clone: The read falls 3 residues short of the CDR3 end, and the missing part is taken from the germline J gene. V usage is TRBV18 and J usage is TRBJ1-2, with D maybe TRBD1 (5 bases). The germline V gene encodes CDR1 KGHSH and CDR2 LQKENI. CDR3 size: 15 residues. CDR3: CASSPGTSDYNDYTF. The CDR3 bases that were read are TGTGCCAGCTCGCCGGGGACTAGCGATTACAATGAC.

A note on this clone: From the germline J gene comes the end of the CDR3, since the read stops 3 residues before it. The chain recombines TRBV12-3 or TRBV12-4 with TRBJ2-5; D uncertain. The V end lost 3 bases, the J end lost 2 bases, and 7 bases lay between the germline ends. The length of the CDR3 is 13 residues. This CDR3 is CASSFGGQETQYF. Partial CDR3 DNA: TGTGCCAGCAGTTTTGGCGGACAAGAGACC.

A remark on this clone: The CDR3 is cut off 3 residues early in the read; its end comes from the germline J gene. V usage is TRBV20-1 and J usage is TRBJ1-1, with 7 bases aligning to TRBD1. The CDR3 consists of 13 residues. The germline CDR1 and CDR2 sequences are DFQATT and SNEGSKA (reference sequence). Germline trimming cut 5 bases from V and 1 base from J; bases unmatched to any gene: 4. The part of the CDR3 DNA that was read is TGCAGTGCTTGGGACAGCCGGAACACTGAA. It codes for CSAWDSRNTE. The full-length CDR3 reads as CSAWDSRNTEAFF.

Concerning this clone: The sequenced fragment ends 3 residues before the CDR3 boundary, so the rest is inferred from the germline J gene. This sequence joins TRBV18 and TRBJ1-1; D may be TRBD1 (6 bases). This CDR3 is 14 amino acids long. Trimming shortened V by 5 bases and J by 1 base, and 11 bases separated the two germline ends. Germline V gene lookup returns CDR1 KGHSH and CDR2 LQKENI. The CDR3 DNA, read in part, is TGTGCCAGCTCATGGGGACACCAGAACACTGAA. Its translation: CASSWGHQNTE. The whole CDR3 region reads CASSWGHQNTEAFF. Filled out from reference TRBV18 and TRBJ1-1, the complete variable domain reads NAGVMQNPRHLVRRRGQEARLRCSPMKGHSHVYWYRQLPEEGLKFMVYLQKENIIDESGMPKERFSAEFPKEGPSILRIQQVVRGDSAAYFCASSWGHQNTEAFFGQGTRLTVV.

Partial CDR3 DNA: TGTGCCAGCAGAACACAGAGCTCCTATAATTCACCC. Translation gives CASRTQSSYNSP. From start to end, the CDR3 is CASRTQSSYNSPLHF. This sequence joins TRBV6-2 or TRBV6-3 and TRBJ1-6; no clear D gene. The read ends 3 residues shy of where the CDR3 ends; the end is completed using the germline J gene. This CDR3 is built from 15 residues. V gave up 6 bases and J gave up 0 bases, with 9 bases separating them. CDR1 is MNHEY and CDR2 is SVGEGT in the germline V gene.

As regards this clone: The missing CDR3 end, 3 residues past where the read stops, is filled in from the germline J gene. The chain recombines TRBV5-8 with TRBJ1-5; D is possibly TRBD1 (6 bases). CDR1 and CDR2 (germline): SGHTS, YDEGEE. The CDR3 consists of 12 residues. Incomplete CDR3 DNA: TGTGCCAGCAGCTTTCGCAGGGGTCCC. As protein: CASSFRRGP. The whole CDR3 protein is CASSFRRGPQHF.

Turning to this clone: The CDR3 end lies 3 residues beyond the end of the read and is filled in from the germline J gene. The J gene is TRBJ1-5, the V gene TRBV2, with 7 bases fitting TRBD1. V lost 1 base to trimming and J lost 2 bases; unmatched junction nucleotides: 2. CDR1 and CDR2 (germline): SNHLY, FYNNEI. This CDR3 is built from 15 residues. The CDR3: CASSEEGARNQPQHF. Partial CDR3 DNA: TGTGCCAGCAGTGAAGAGGGGGCTCGCAATCAGCCC.

A note on this clone: The observed sequence ends 3 residues before the CDR3 terminus, with the missing tail filled in from the germline J gene. The gene calls are TRBV7-2 and TRBJ2-7; D remains ambiguous. This CDR3 has 13 amino acids. The V gene lost 5 bases and the J gene lost 6 bases, with 14 bases spanning the gap. Germline V gives CDR1 SGHTA, CDR2 FQGNSA. CDR3 residues: CASSRPEVGEQYF. The covered CDR3 bases are TGTGCCAGCAGCCGCCCCGAAGTCGGCGAG.

Concerning this clone itself: The junction shows a germline mismatch at one end, possibly a read error. The CDR3 end lies 3 residues beyond the end of the read and is filled in from the germline J gene. This sample also contains other DNA sequences that code for the same CDR3. The chain combines TRBV18 with TRBJ1-3; 7 nucleotides agree with TRBD1. CDR3 length equals 15 residues. Per germline, CDR1 KGHSH and CDR2 LQKENI. Here the CDR3 reads CASSPRDSSGNTIYF. The sequenced part of the CDR3 DNA is TGTGCCAGCTCACCTCGGGACAGTTCTGGAAACACG.

With regard to this clone: The read halts 3 residues ahead of the CDR3 end, with the missing end drawn from the germline J gene. This sequence joins TRBV28 and TRBJ2-7, with 10 positions matching TRBD1. Germline CDR1 reads MDHEN; CDR2 reads SYDVKM. The CDR3 runs to 15 residues. With 3 bases clipped from V and 4 bases from J, the junction kept 6 bases outside the gene matches. Incomplete CDR3 DNA: TGTGCCAGCAGTTTCCCGGACAGGGGGTTTTACGAG. It is translated as CASSFPDRGFYE. The whole CDR3 protein is CASSFPDRGFYEQYF.

Turning to this clone: The sequence runs out 3 residues before the end of the CDR3; the remainder is reconstructed from the germline J gene. The chain employs TRBV4-1 and TRBJ1-1; the match to TRBD1 covers 11 bases. CDR3 length: 13 residues. Germline-derived CDR1 and CDR2 are MGHRA and YSYEKL. CDR3 DNA (partial): TGCGCCAGCAGCCAGGGACAGGGGGTCGGA. Its translation is CASSQGQGVG. The whole CDR3 protein reads CASSQGQGVGAFF.

Turning to this clone: With the read ending 3 residues before the CDR3 end, the germline J gene is used to fill in that end. The chain carries TRBV7-3 and TRBJ1-4, with a possible D match to TRBD1 (5 bases). The CDR3 loop spans 15 amino acids. Germline CDR1 reads SGHTA; CDR2 reads FQGTGA. Trimming took 2 bases from V and 7 from J, leaving 14 bases between them. CDR3 region: CASSLGPGESEKLFF. The covered CDR3 bases are TGTGCCAGCAGCTTAGGTCCGGGGGAGAGTGAAAAA.

Points on this clone: From the germline J gene comes the end of the CDR3, since the read stops 3 residues before it. The chain couples TRBV10-3 to TRBJ1-6; D gene unclear. V shed 2 bases and J shed 7 bases, with 15 bases lying between them. CDR1 is ENHRY and CDR2 is SYGVKD in the germline V gene. CDR3 length equals 16 residues. The covered CDR3 bases are TGTGCCATCAGTGAGCCCGGGGAGTTTCACAATTCACCC. Protein sequence: CAISEPGEFHNSP. The full CDR3 protein reads CAISEPGEFHNSPLHF.

On this clone itself: From the germline J gene comes the end of the CDR3, since the read stops 3 residues before it. The rearrangement joins TRBV27 to TRBJ1-2; D is possibly TRBD1 (6 bases). The length of the CDR3 is 15 residues. Trimming shortened V by 7 bases and J by 4 bases, and 19 bases separated the two germline ends. Looked up from germline, CDR1 is MNHEY and CDR2 is SMNVEV (reference sequence). The covered CDR3 bases are TGTGCCAGCAAAAAGGTTGACAGGCCTTCCTATGGC. Translation: CASKKVDRPSYG. The whole CDR3 is CASKKVDRPSYGYTF.

As regards this clone: Read data end 3 residues before the CDR3 end; the end is taken from the germline J gene. This chain uses TRBV18 with TRBJ1-2, with D possibly TRBD1 on 5 matching bases. CDR1 and CDR2 (germline): KGHSH, LQKENI. The CDR3 covers 17 residues. The part of the CDR3 DNA that was read is TGTGCCAGCTCACCCCCGGGGACTAGCGGGATCTACAATGAC. Translated: CASSPPGTSGIYND. The whole CDR3 protein reads CASSPPGTSGIYNDYTF.